Each of the 17 T cell receptor beta chains below was sequenced from the same sample in a study of sequential checkpoint blockade in melanoma. Treatment denoted: randomized to nivolumab then ipilimumab (arm A) or the reverse (arm B). This table comes from immunoSEQ multiplex PCR, and its TCRdb copy is limited to in-frame clones, with some not included. The sample holds approximately 9,300 clones, approximately 76% seen once. The sequenced sample was CD8+ T cells sorted from blood (inferred from file names), obtained from a patient given nivolumab and ipilimumab in sequence. These receptors were obtained from a human donor with melanoma.

V gene TRBV9 combines with J gene TRBJ2-7; TRBD1 is a possible D gene (5 bases). CDR1 is SGDLS and CDR2 is YYNGEE in the germline V gene. The CDR3 consists of 16 residues. V was cut by 5 bases and J by 1 base, with 19 bases left in between. The CDR3 bases are TGTGCCAGCAGTGTTACAGGAGTTGCTAGGTCCTACGAGCAGTACTTC. It codes for CASSVTGVARSYEQYF.

The genes are TRBV7-4 and TRBJ1-5; possibly TRBD1 for D (6 bases). The CDR3 runs to 15 residues. Germline CDR1 reads SGHVT; CDR2 reads SQSDAQ. With 5 bases removed from V and 6 bases from J, the gap between germline ends came to 17 bases. Here the CDR3 reads CASSRPDSLIQPQHF. In nucleotides, the CDR3 is TGTGCCAGCAGCCGCCCGGACAGCTTGATTCAGCCCCAGCATTTT.

This chain connects TRBV4-1 to TRBJ2-7, with D unclear. V lost 0 bases, J lost 0 bases, and 12 bases lay in between. CDR1 is MGHRA, CDR2 YSYEKL, per germline. The CDR3 is made up of 16 amino acids. The CDR3 protein is CASSQDVMRNSYEQYF. Here the CDR3 DNA reads TGCGCCAGCAGCCAAGATGTAATGAGAAACTCCTACGAGCAGTACTTC.

The chain is built from TRBV6-5 and TRBJ2-7, with 8 bases identical to TRBD2. The V gene's germline CDR1 is MNHEY and CDR2 SVGAGI. The ends lost 2 bases at V and 5 bases at J; junction bases unmatched: 5. This CDR3 contains 14 residues. The CDR3 sequence: CASSYRRGDDEQYF. The CDR3 DNA follows: TGTGCCAGCAGTTACCGGCGGGGGGACGACGAGCAGTACTTC.

The chain uses TRBV21-1 and TRBJ2-7; the D call in the table, TRBD2, was not verified against the DNA. TRBV21-1 is assigned pseudogene status. The CDR3 extends over 18 amino acids. The chain's CDR3 is CAVLNPGTSRPSSYEQYF. In DNA form, the CDR3 reads TGTGCCGTACTAAATCCCGGGACTAGTCGCCCGAGCTCCTACGAGCAGTACTTC.

The rearrangement links TRBV27 to TRBJ1-2; 9 nucleotides line up with TRBD1. V lost 5 bases to trimming and J lost 6 bases; unmatched junction nucleotides: 7. This CDR3 region has 14 residues. In germline, CDR1 is MNHEY, CDR2 SMNVEV (reference sequence). CDR3 DNA sequence: TGTGCCAGCAGTGAACAGGGGGCATGGAATGGCTACACCTTC. It specifies CASSEQGAWNGYTF.

The CDR3 is CASSPGDRPSYEQYF. The DNA of the CDR3 is TGTGCCAGCAGCCCAGGGGACAGGCCATCCTACGAGCAGTACTTC. V is TRBV4-2 and J is TRBJ2-7, with 8 bases identical to TRBD1. The CDR3 sequence is 15 residues long. V lost 4 bases, J lost 1 base, and 6 bases stayed unmatched. Per the germline V gene, CDR1 is LGHNA and CDR2 is YNFKEQ.

CDR3 nucleotides: TGTGCCAGCAGTGAAAGGCGCGGGGGGGACTACGAGCAGTACTTC. Translation gives CASSERRGGDYEQYF. The gene calls are TRBV6-1 and TRBJ2-7, with 9 bases fitting TRBD2. The V and J ends lost 2 bases and 3 bases, in that order; junction bases with no gene match: 5. The CDR3 runs to 15 residues. CDR1 is MNHNS and CDR2 is SASEGT in the germline V gene.

The CDR3 loop reads CASSSPGQGDEQYF. DNA for the CDR3: TGCGCCAGCAGCTCTCCGGGACAGGGGGACGAGCAGTACTTC. The chain carries TRBV5-1 and TRBJ2-7; TRBD1 agrees at 11 bases. Germline-derived CDR1 and CDR2 are SGHRS and YFSETQ. With V trimmed by 3 bases and J by 5 bases, 4 bases remained unmatched. The CDR3 spans 14 residues.

With respect to this clone: Relative to the germline gene, one junction end is altered; a read error may explain this. CDR3: CARSCRDRPF. The DNA for the CDR3 is TGTGCCAGAAGTTGTCGGGACAGACCCTTT. The V and J genes are TRBV5-3 and TRBJ1-4; 7 bases map to TRBD1. TRBV5-3 is an ORF; its function is uncertain. This CDR3 has 10 residues.

V gene TRBV5-5 combines with J gene TRBJ1-5; the match to TRBD1 covers 7 bases. The junction had 4 bases not matched to a gene; V was cut back by 4 bases and J by 0 bases. Germline V CDR1 and CDR2: SGHKS, YYEKEE (reference sequence). The CDR3 totals 15 residues. The CDR3 nucleotides are TGTGCCAGCAGCGCGGGACAGTATAGCAATCAGCCCCAGCATTTT. Translated: CASSAGQYSNQPQHF.

The chain is built from TRBV10-3 and TRBJ1-2; D remains ambiguous. From germline, CDR1 is ENHRY and CDR2 SYGVKD. The CDR3 has 14 residues. The germline V and J ends were trimmed by 0 bases and 8 bases, with 13 bases remaining between them. DNA of the CDR3: TGTGCCATCAGTGAGTCAGGCGGAGGGATAGGCTACACCTTC. This sequence encodes CAISESGGGIGYTF.

The chain uses TRBV15 and TRBJ1-3; 9 bases agree with TRBD1. V shed 5 bases, J shed 0 bases, and the junction held 2 bases outside the gene matches. The CDR3 contains 15 residues. Germline lookup yields CDR1 LNHNV and CDR2 YYDKDF (reference sequence). For the CDR3, the DNA is TGTGCCACCAGCGAGACAGGGGGCTCTGGAAACACCATATATTTT. Translated, it gives CATSETGGSGNTIYF.

This sequence joins TRBV5-3 and TRBJ2-7; 7 bases are a match to TRBD1. TRBV5-3 is identified as an open reading frame with a role that is uncertain. The CDR3 loop spans 15 amino acids. After removal of 3 bases from V and 2 bases from J, the junction contained 8 bases not matched to a gene. The CDR3: CARSWPGQRTYEQYF. DNA of the CDR3: TGTGCCAGAAGCTGGCCGGGACAGCGAACCTACGAGCAGTACTTC.

The gene calls are TRBV5-1 and TRBJ1-5, with D possibly being TRBD1 (6 bases). V dropped 1 base and J dropped 2 bases, with 16 bases sitting between them. This CDR3 spans 17 amino acids. Germline values: CDR1 SGHRS, CDR2 YFSETQ. The CDR3 nucleotides read TGCGCCAGCAGCTTGTCCCGTTACAAGGGGGGCAATCAGCCCCAGCATTTT. Its protein is CASSLSRYKGGNQPQHF.

As for this clone: One junction end does not reproduce the germline sequence, and a read error may be involved. The chain carries TRBV7-3 and TRBJ2-2, with a weak D call TRBD1 (6 bases). The CDR3 runs to 14 residues. The germline gives CDR1 SGHTA, CDR2 FQGTGA. CDR3 DNA sequence: TGTGCCAGCAGATTAACTGGGGACACGACTGAGCTGTTTTTT. It specifies CASRLTGDTTELFF. Drawing the rest from reference TRBV7-3 and TRBJ2-2, the complete variable domain is GAGVSQTPSNKVTEKGKYVELRCDPISGHTALYWYRQSLGQGPEFLIYFQGTGAADDSGLPNDRFFAVRPEGSVSTLKIQRTERGDSAVYLCASRLTGDTTELFFGEGSRLTVL.

The sample holds a few counts of this clone. The chain combines TRBV4-1 with TRBJ2-7, with 7 bases lining up with TRBD1. Germline CDR1 is MGHRA and CDR2 is YSYEKL. J gave up 4 bases and V 4 bases, and 10 bases lay outside the gene matches. The CDR3 is 15 residues long. The chain's CDR3 is CASSPTTGVEYEQYF. CDR3 in DNA: TGCGCCAGCAGCCCTACCACAGGGGTCGAGTACGAGCAGTACTTC.